This T cell receptor beta chain emerged from a study of OX40 agonist ivuxolimab in advanced cancers. Measured with immunoSEQ multiplex PCR; TCRdb has only the in-frame clones, and not every one. The sample includes around 67,000 clones, approximately 84% of them seen just once. Germline assignment: CDR1 SGHTA and CDR2 FQGNSA. V lost 3 bases to trimming and J lost 6 bases, with 13 bases between them. The CDR3 is made up of 14 amino acids. The chain employs TRBV7-2 and TRBJ2-3; tentatively, D is TRBD2 (6 bases). The source of this sequence is an adult with an advanced solid tumor such as melanoma, head and neck, liver or kidney cancer. Sequences were derived from CD4+ or CD8+ T cells sorted from blood, sampled in a trial of the OX40 agonist ivuxolimab. CDR3 sequence (DNA): TGTGCCAGCAGCTTGGAGGGTTCCGGCGATACGCAGTATTTT. Translating it yields CASSLEGSGDTQYF.